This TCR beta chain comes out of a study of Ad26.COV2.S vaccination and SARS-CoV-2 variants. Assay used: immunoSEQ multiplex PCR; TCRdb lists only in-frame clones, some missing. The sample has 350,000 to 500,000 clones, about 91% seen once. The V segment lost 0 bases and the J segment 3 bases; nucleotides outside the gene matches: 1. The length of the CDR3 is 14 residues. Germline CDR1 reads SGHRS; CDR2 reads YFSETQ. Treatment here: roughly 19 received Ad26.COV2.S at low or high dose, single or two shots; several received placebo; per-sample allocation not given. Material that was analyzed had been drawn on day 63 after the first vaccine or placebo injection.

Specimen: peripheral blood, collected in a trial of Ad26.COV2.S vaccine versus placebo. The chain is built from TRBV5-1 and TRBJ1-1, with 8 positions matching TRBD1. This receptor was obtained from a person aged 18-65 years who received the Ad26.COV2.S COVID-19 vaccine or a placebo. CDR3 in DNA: TGCGCCAGCAGCTTGGCGGGACAGGACACTGAAGCTTTCTTT. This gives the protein CASSLAGQDTEAFF.